These 3 T cell receptor beta chains were sequenced from one sample in a study of blood T cell repertoires in COVID-19. The data were produced by immunoSEQ multiplex PCR, yet TCRdb's version contains in-frame clones alone and is incomplete. The table records about 480,000 clones, 89% of them present only once. Sequencing was performed on peripheral blood. The receptors stem from a man younger than 30 with COVID-19, enrolled during active disease.

This rearrangement joins TRBV2 to TRBJ2-7; TRBD1 is a possible D gene (6 bases). Germline CDR1 is SNHLY and CDR2 is FYNNEI. V was cut by 4 bases and J by 2 bases, with 12 bases left in between. CDR3 size: 14 residues. The chain's CDR3 is CASSVRKGAYEQYF. DNA for the CDR3: TGTGCCAGCAGTGTACGTAAGGGGGCCTACGAGCAGTACTTC. Together with reference TRBV2 and TRBJ2-7, the CDR3 gives the full variable domain: EPEVTQTPSHQVTQMGQEVILRCVPISNHLYFYWYRQILGQKVEFLVSFYNNEISEKSEIFDDQFSVERPDGSNFTLKIRSTKLEDSAMYFCASSVRKGAYEQYFGPGTRLTVT.

The chain recombines TRBV5-4 with TRBJ1-1; D unclear. The CDR3 extends over 14 amino acids. V was clipped by 0 bases and J by 2 bases, with 8 bases between them. Germline V gives CDR1 SGHNT, CDR2 YYREEE (reference sequence). Written as DNA, the CDR3 is TGTGCCAGCAGCTTGGGGGGAGGCAACACTGAAGCTTTCTTT. It is translated as CASSLGGGNTEAFF.

The rearrangement uses TRBV5-6 and TRBJ2-1; D may be TRBD1 (5 bases). The V gene lost 5 bases and the J gene lost 6 bases, with 9 bases spanning the gap. The CDR3 runs to 12 residues. Germline assignment: CDR1 SGHDT and CDR2 YYEEEE. CDR3 DNA sequence: TGTGCCAGCAGAATGCAGGGCAATGAGCAGTTCTTC. Its protein product is CASRMQGNEQFF. Filled out from reference TRBV5-6 and TRBJ2-1, the complete variable domain reads DAGVTQSPTHLIKTRGQQVTLRCSPKSGHDTVSWYQQALGQGPQFIFQYYEEEERQRGNFPDRFSGHQFPNYSSELNVNALLLGDSALYLCASRMQGNEQFFGPGTRLTVL.